This is a list of T cell receptor beta chains from one sample in a study of PD-1 blockade in classical Hodgkin lymphoma. Libraries were prepared by immunoSEQ multiplex PCR; TCRdb keeps only in-frame clonotypes and omits some of them. The sample includes more than 75,000 clones, under 95% seen only once; the top ten take about 2%. The sample consisted of peripheral blood mononuclear cells (PBMCs), taken before the fourth cycle of nivolumab. All receptors derive from a human donor with classical Hodgkin lymphoma. The CDR3 runs from the conserved cysteine through the conserved F or W. Fields, in order: clone size, D gene, J gene, V gene, CDR3 DNA, CDR3 protein. A D gene is named only where the DNA matches it firmly. Clone size is given for some rows only: seen once, a few or many times, or a class if the clone is expanded.

clone size: -
D gene: TRBD2
J gene: TRBJ2-1
V gene: TRBV5-4
CDR3 DNA: TGTGCCAGCAGTTTGAGACTAGCGGGAGTGAGTGAGCAGTTCTTC
CDR3 protein: CASSLRLAGVSEQFF

clone size: -
D gene: -
J gene: TRBJ1-4
V gene: TRBV7-9
CDR3 DNA: TGTGCCAGCAGCCAATTGGAGAATAGGGCTCGAGCGGGAGAAAAACTGTTTTTT
CDR3 protein: CASSQLENRARAGEKLFF

clone size: -
D gene: TRBD2
J gene: TRBJ2-3
V gene: TRBV7-9
CDR3 DNA: TGTGCCAGCAGCTTAGTGTCAGCGGGGGCCACAGATACGCAGTATTTT
CDR3 protein: CASSLVSAGATDTQYF

clone size: -
D gene: TRBD1
J gene: TRBJ2-2
V gene: TRBV6-6
CDR3 DNA: TGTGCCAGCAGCCCACAGGGGCACACCGGGGAGCTGTTTTTT
CDR3 protein: CASSPQGHTGELFF

clone size: -
D gene: -
J gene: TRBJ2-7
V gene: TRBV5-1
CDR3 DNA: TGCGCCAGCAGCTTGGGGCAGTACGAGCAGTACTTC
CDR3 protein: CASSLGQYEQYF

clone size: -
D gene: TRBD1
J gene: TRBJ2-1
V gene: TRBV5-1
CDR3 DNA: TGCGCCAGCAGCTCGGGACAGGGCTCCTACAATGAGCAGTTCTTC
CDR3 protein: CASSSGQGSYNEQFF

clone size: -
D gene: TRBD1
J gene: TRBJ1-1
V gene: TRBV4-1
CDR3 DNA: TGCGCCAGCAGCCTTATAGGAGGGACAGGGGGTTTTCGGGACACTGAAGCTTTCTTT
CDR3 protein: CASSLIGGTGGFRDTEAFF

clone size: -
D gene: -
J gene: TRBJ2-7
V gene: TRBV6-1
CDR3 DNA: TGTGCCAGCAGTGGCTGGGGGGGGGCCAACGAGCAGTACTTC
CDR3 protein: CASSGWGGANEQYF

clone size: -
D gene: TRBD1
J gene: TRBJ2-2
V gene: TRBV6-1
CDR3 DNA: TGTGCCAGCGCCGGGACAGGGAAAGCCGGGGAGCTGTTTTTT
CDR3 protein: CASAGTGKAGELFF

clone size: -
D gene: TRBD1
J gene: TRBJ1-5
V gene: TRBV19
CDR3 DNA: TGTGCCAGTAGCCCTGGAGACAGGGGGGGAAGTCAGCCCCAGCATTTT
CDR3 protein: CASSPGDRGGSQPQHF

clone size: -
D gene: -
J gene: TRBJ2-7
V gene: TRBV9
CDR3 DNA: TGTGCCAGCAGCGCGGACAGTATTCCCTACGAGCAGTACTTC
CDR3 protein: CASSADSIPYEQYF

clone size: once
D gene: -
J gene: TRBJ2-1
V gene: TRBV29-1
CDR3 DNA: TGCAGCGTTGAAGGCACCTTAGACAGCAGGTCCTACAATGAGCAGTTCTTC
CDR3 protein: CSVEGTLDSRSYNEQFF

clone size: -
D gene: TRBD1
J gene: TRBJ1-2
V gene: TRBV19
CDR3 DNA: TGTGCCAGTATTACGAAGGGACAGCACTATGGCTACACCTTC
CDR3 protein: CASITKGQHYGYTF

clone size: -
D gene: -
J gene: TRBJ2-3
V gene: TRBV11-2
CDR3 DNA: TGTGCCAGCAGCTTTAGCACAGATACGCAGTATTTT
CDR3 protein: CASSFSTDTQYF

clone size: -
D gene: TRBD2
J gene: TRBJ2-1
V gene: TRBV23-1
CDR3 DNA: TGCGCCAGCAGGGTGGGAGGGCCGTTGGAGCAGTTCTTC
CDR3 protein: CASRVGGPLEQFF

clone size: -
D gene: -
J gene: TRBJ2-6
V gene: TRBV27
CDR3 DNA: TGTGCCAGCAGTTTCGGAGGGAAGGCCAACGTCCTGACTTTC
CDR3 protein: CASSFGGKANVLTF

clone size: -
D gene: TRBD2
J gene: TRBJ2-5
V gene: TRBV2
CDR3 DNA: TGTGCCAGCAGTGGGGCGACTAGCGGGAGGGAAGGGGAGACCCAGTACTTC
CDR3 protein: CASSGATSGREGETQYF

clone size: -
D gene: -
J gene: TRBJ2-1
V gene: TRBV7-6
CDR3 DNA: TGTGCCAGCGGCACCCCGACCCACAATAATGAGCAGTTCTTC
CDR3 protein: CASGTPTHNNEQFF

clone size: -
D gene: TRBD1
J gene: TRBJ2-5
V gene: TRBV9
CDR3 DNA: TGTGCCAGCAGCGTAGGAGGCGGACAGGGGCAAGAGACCCAGTACTTC
CDR3 protein: CASSVGGGQGQETQYF

clone size: -
D gene: -
J gene: TRBJ2-3
V gene: TRBV27
CDR3 DNA: TGTGCCAGCAGTCGTAACACAGATACGCAGTATTTT
CDR3 protein: CASSRNTDTQYF

clone size: once
D gene: -
J gene: TRBJ1-3
V gene: TRBV28
CDR3 DNA: TGTGCCAGCAGTTTTTTTAGCTCTGGAAACACCATATATTTT
CDR3 protein: CASSFFSSGNTIYF

clone size: -
D gene: -
J gene: TRBJ1-1
V gene: TRBV7-3
CDR3 DNA: TGTGCCAGCAGCTTGTCCGCCTCGGGCACTGAAGCTTTCTTT
CDR3 protein: CASSLSASGTEAFF

clone size: -
D gene: -
J gene: TRBJ1-2
V gene: TRBV12-5
CDR3 DNA: TGTGCTAGTGGTTTGGTACCATGGATCCGGGAGGACTATGGCTACACCTTC
CDR3 protein: CASGLVPWIREDYGYTF

clone size: -
D gene: TRBD1
J gene: TRBJ2-6
V gene: TRBV28
CDR3 DNA: TGTGCCAGCAGTTTCTCGCCCTATCGACCGACAGGGGTGGATGGGGCCAACGTCCTGACTTTC
CDR3 protein: CASSFSPYRPTGVDGANVLTF

clone size: once
D gene: -
J gene: TRBJ2-7
V gene: TRBV28
CDR3 DNA: TGTGCCAGCAGTTTATTGGGGGGCGCCGCCTACGAGCAGTACTTC
CDR3 protein: CASSLLGGAAYEQYF

clone size: -
D gene: -
J gene: TRBJ2-1
V gene: TRBV5-1
CDR3 DNA: TGCGCCAGCAGCTCTGAAAATGATGAGCAGTTCTTC
CDR3 protein: CASSSENDEQFF

clone size: -
D gene: -
J gene: TRBJ1-1
V gene: TRBV7-9
CDR3 DNA: TGTGCCAGCAGCCCTCTACCGGGGGAGATTGGGAACACTGAAGCTTTCTTT
CDR3 protein: CASSPLPGEIGNTEAFF